The rows below give T cell receptor beta chains drawn from one sample of a study of blood T cell repertoires in COVID-19. Sequencing was performed with immunoSEQ multiplex PCR; in TCRdb, only in-frame clones are kept and a portion is missing. The data show about 180,000 clones, 82% seen once. Sequenced: peripheral blood. Source of these receptors: a woman aged 70-85 years with acute or convalescent COVID-19. Both conserved end residues are part of each CDR3. Each record gives: D gene, clone size, J gene, V gene, CDR3 DNA, CDR3 protein. The D gene is left open where the match is weak. Where a row states a size, it is once, few, many or the class of an expanded clone; other rows omit it.

d_gene: -
abundance: few
j_gene: TRBJ1-5
v_gene: TRBV2
CDR3nt: TGTGCCAGCAGTGAAAGGGCAGGGGGCAATCAGCCCCAGCATTTT
CDR3aa: CASSERAGGNQPQHF

d_gene: TRBD1
abundance: -
j_gene: TRBJ1-2
v_gene: TRBV9
CDR3nt: TGTGCCAGCAGCGTAGACGTGGAGGGGGCAGGAGGCTACACCTTC
CDR3aa: CASSVDVEGAGGYTF

d_gene: TRBD2
abundance: -
j_gene: TRBJ2-1
v_gene: TRBV18
CDR3nt: TGTGCCAGCTCACCCTCGCTATCCAGCGGGGGTGGGGGTGAGCAGTTCTTC
CDR3aa: CASSPSLSSGGGGEQFF

d_gene: -
abundance: -
j_gene: TRBJ2-5
v_gene: TRBV25-1
CDR3nt: TGTGCCAGCAGTGAACAAGGGGAGGAAAAGACCCAGTACTTC
CDR3aa: CASSEQGEEKTQYF

d_gene: TRBD1
abundance: -
j_gene: TRBJ2-7
v_gene: TRBV7-2
CDR3nt: TGTGCCAGCAGCTCCGGGACAGACTACGAGCAGTACTTC
CDR3aa: CASSSGTDYEQYF

d_gene: -
abundance: -
j_gene: TRBJ1-2
v_gene: TRBV6-2/TRBV6-3
CDR3nt: TGTGCCAGCAGTTACTACGGGGGAACTAACTATGGCTACACCTTC
CDR3aa: CASSYYGGTNYGYTF

d_gene: TRBD2
abundance: -
j_gene: TRBJ2-7
v_gene: TRBV27
CDR3nt: TGTGCCAGCAGTTCTAGCGGGGCCTACGAGCAGTACTTC
CDR3aa: CASSSSGAYEQYF

d_gene: -
abundance: -
j_gene: TRBJ2-4
v_gene: TRBV7-3
CDR3nt: TGTGCCAGCAGCCAAAATGGCAGGGCGAAACAGTACTTC
CDR3aa: CASSQNGRAKQYF

d_gene: TRBD1
abundance: -
j_gene: TRBJ1-1
v_gene: TRBV13
CDR3nt: TGTGCCAGCAGCTTACAGGGGGCGAATACTGAAGCTTTCTTT
CDR3aa: CASSLQGANTEAFF

d_gene: -
abundance: once
j_gene: TRBJ2-2
v_gene: TRBV28
CDR3nt: TGTGCCAGCAGAGCTGGGCCCGACACCGGGGAGCTGTTTTTT
CDR3aa: CASRAGPDTGELFF

d_gene: TRBD2
abundance: -
j_gene: TRBJ2-1
v_gene: TRBV4-3
CDR3nt: TGCGCCAGCAGCCAAGATCCGGCGGGACTAGCTTACAATGAGCAGTTCTTC
CDR3aa: CASSQDPAGLAYNEQFF

d_gene: -
abundance: few
j_gene: TRBJ2-1
v_gene: TRBV11-2
CDR3nt: TGTGCCAGCAGCTTAGATAGTAAGGAGCAGTTCTTC
CDR3aa: CASSLDSKEQFF

d_gene: TRBD1
abundance: -
j_gene: TRBJ2-1
v_gene: TRBV19
CDR3nt: TGTGCCAGTAGTCCCGTTAGACAGGGGGCGATAGGGGGTGAGCAGTTCTTC
CDR3aa: CASSPVRQGAIGGEQFF

d_gene: TRBD1
abundance: few
j_gene: TRBJ1-2
v_gene: TRBV7-9
CDR3nt: TGTGCCAGCAGCTTGGGGACAGGGTCGCTCGGCTACACCTTC
CDR3aa: CASSLGTGSLGYTF

d_gene: -
abundance: -
j_gene: TRBJ2-7
v_gene: TRBV6-5
CDR3nt: TGTGCCAGCAGTTACTCGGGGCAGGGCTACGAGCAGTACTTC
CDR3aa: CASSYSGQGYEQYF

d_gene: TRBD2
abundance: -
j_gene: TRBJ2-1
v_gene: TRBV7-2
CDR3nt: TGTGCCAGCAGCTCGGGACTAGCGGGGGTTTTCTCCTACAATGAGCAGTTCTTC
CDR3aa: CASSSGLAGVFSYNEQFF

d_gene: TRBD2
abundance: -
j_gene: TRBJ2-7
v_gene: TRBV7-2
CDR3nt: TGTGCCAGCAGCGTTAGACTAGCGGGGGGATTATACGAGCAGTACTTC
CDR3aa: CASSVRLAGGLYEQYF

d_gene: TRBD2
abundance: -
j_gene: TRBJ2-1
v_gene: TRBV7-2
CDR3nt: TGTGCCAGCAGCTTAGTTAGCGGGAGAAGGCGGGACGAGCAGTTCTTC
CDR3aa: CASSLVSGRRRDEQFF

d_gene: -
abundance: -
j_gene: TRBJ1-2
v_gene: TRBV6-2/TRBV6-3
CDR3nt: TGTGCCAGCAGTTACGGAGCTCTGACAGATGGCTACACCTTC
CDR3aa: CASSYGALTDGYTF

d_gene: TRBD1
abundance: -
j_gene: TRBJ1-5
v_gene: TRBV5-5
CDR3nt: TGTGCCAGCAGCCCGGGACCCCCAGGGGGGATAAGCAATCAGCCCCAGCATTTT
CDR3aa: CASSPGPPGGISNQPQHF

d_gene: -
abundance: -
j_gene: TRBJ1-5
v_gene: TRBV5-1
CDR3nt: TGCGCCAGCAGCCAAGACAGCCTAAATCAGCCCCAGCATTTT
CDR3aa: CASSQDSLNQPQHF

d_gene: -
abundance: -
j_gene: TRBJ2-1
v_gene: TRBV6-5
CDR3nt: TGTGCCAGCAGCAACCGAGAATCCTACAATGAGCAGTTCTTC
CDR3aa: CASSNRESYNEQFF

d_gene: TRBD2
abundance: -
j_gene: TRBJ2-2
v_gene: TRBV4-1
CDR3nt: TGCGCCAGCAGCCCTAGGACTAGCGGACTACGAACGAACACCGGGGAGCTGTTTTTT
CDR3aa: CASSPRTSGLRTNTGELFF

d_gene: TRBD2
abundance: once
j_gene: TRBJ2-5
v_gene: TRBV5-1
CDR3nt: TGCGCCAGCAACATAGCGGGAGAAGAGACCCAGTACTTC
CDR3aa: CASNIAGEETQYF

d_gene: -
abundance: -
j_gene: TRBJ2-7
v_gene: TRBV11-3
CDR3nt: TGTGCCAGCAGCCCATCAGGGGAAGAGCAGTACTTC
CDR3aa: CASSPSGEEQYF

d_gene: TRBD2
abundance: -
j_gene: TRBJ2-7
v_gene: TRBV7-8
CDR3nt: TGTGCCAGCAGCCCAGCGGGAGGTGCCTACGAGCAGTACTTC
CDR3aa: CASSPAGGAYEQYF

d_gene: -
abundance: -
j_gene: TRBJ1-2
v_gene: TRBV7-9
CDR3nt: TGTGCCAGCAGCACCCGGACAGACAACTATGGCTACACCTTC
CDR3aa: CASSTRTDNYGYTF

d_gene: -
abundance: -
j_gene: TRBJ1-2
v_gene: TRBV5-8
CDR3nt: TGTGCCAGCAGCCCCCCGGTCGGGGGATCCCTTGGCTACACCTTC
CDR3aa: CASSPPVGGSLGYTF

d_gene: -
abundance: -
j_gene: TRBJ1-3
v_gene: TRBV5-1
CDR3nt: TGCGCCAGCAGCTTGGAACAGAGCGGTGGAAACACCATATATTTT
CDR3aa: CASSLEQSGGNTIYF

d_gene: -
abundance: -
j_gene: TRBJ1-2
v_gene: TRBV10-3
CDR3nt: TGTGCCATCAGCCGGGGTAGCGATGGCTACACCTTC
CDR3aa: CAISRGSDGYTF

d_gene: -
abundance: -
j_gene: TRBJ2-1
v_gene: TRBV5-1
CDR3nt: TGCGCCAGCAGCGCGGCCGGTAACAATGAGCAGTTCTTC
CDR3aa: CASSAAGNNEQFF

d_gene: -
abundance: -
j_gene: TRBJ2-1
v_gene: TRBV5-1
CDR3nt: TGCGCCAGCAGGGACGGGAAAAGCTCCTACAATGAGCAGTTCTTC
CDR3aa: CASRDGKSSYNEQFF

d_gene: TRBD2
abundance: -
j_gene: TRBJ2-7
v_gene: TRBV7-8
CDR3nt: TGTGCCAGCAGCTTAACCCCCTCGACTAGCGGGAGAGCCTCGGGCTCCTACGAGCAGTACTTC
CDR3aa: CASSLTPSTSGRASGSYEQYF

d_gene: -
abundance: -
j_gene: TRBJ2-2
v_gene: TRBV6-5
CDR3nt: TGTGCCAGCAGTTACGGAGTCCCGAACACCGGGGAGCTGTTTTTT
CDR3aa: CASSYGVPNTGELFF

d_gene: TRBD2
abundance: -
j_gene: TRBJ2-3
v_gene: TRBV30
CDR3nt: TGTGCCTCAGAGGTCGGAAGCGGGGGCACAGATACGCAGTATTTT
CDR3aa: CASEVGSGGTDTQYF

d_gene: -
abundance: -
j_gene: TRBJ2-5
v_gene: TRBV20-1
CDR3nt: TGCAGTGCTAGTATCAGGGGTCCGGAGACCCAGTACTTC
CDR3aa: CSASIRGPETQYF

d_gene: TRBD1
abundance: -
j_gene: TRBJ1-3
v_gene: TRBV13
CDR3nt: TGTGCCAGCAGCTTAGGGACAGGGATGTCTGGAAACACCATATATTTT
CDR3aa: CASSLGTGMSGNTIYF

d_gene: -
abundance: -
j_gene: TRBJ2-5
v_gene: TRBV7-7
CDR3nt: TGTGCCAGCAGCTTAGCAGCAGGTCCCCAAGAGACCCAGTACTTC
CDR3aa: CASSLAAGPQETQYF

d_gene: -
abundance: -
j_gene: TRBJ2-7
v_gene: TRBV28
CDR3nt: TGTGCCAGCAACGGGACACCGTCCTACGAGCAGTACTTC
CDR3aa: CASNGTPSYEQYF

d_gene: -
abundance: -
j_gene: TRBJ2-3
v_gene: TRBV9
CDR3nt: TGTGCCAGCAGCGTAGTTGCGGGGGCCTACTTAGGGACAGATACGCAGTATTTT
CDR3aa: CASSVVAGAYLGTDTQYF

d_gene: -
abundance: -
j_gene: TRBJ1-5
v_gene: TRBV7-8
CDR3nt: TGTGCCAGCAGCTTACGGGGGGCTGGGTATAGCAATCAGCCCCAGCATTTT
CDR3aa: CASSLRGAGYSNQPQHF

d_gene: TRBD1
abundance: -
j_gene: TRBJ2-4
v_gene: TRBV3-1/TRBV3-2
CDR3nt: TGTGCCAGCAGCCTTACCGGGACAGTAGGAGAGAGGGCCAAAAACATTCAGTACTTC
CDR3aa: CASSLTGTVGERAKNIQYF

d_gene: -
abundance: -
j_gene: TRBJ2-4
v_gene: TRBV3-1/TRBV3-2
CDR3nt: TGTGCCAGCAGCCAAGGACCTCTGGGGGGCATTCAGTACTTC
CDR3aa: CASSQGPLGGIQYF

d_gene: TRBD1
abundance: -
j_gene: TRBJ2-1
v_gene: TRBV19
CDR3nt: TGTGCCAGTAGTAGAACAGGGGGCACCTACAATGAGCAGTTCTTC
CDR3aa: CASSRTGGTYNEQFF

d_gene: TRBD1
abundance: -
j_gene: TRBJ1-5
v_gene: TRBV9
CDR3nt: TGTGCCAGCAGCGCCGGGACAGGGGGTAGTCAGTGGCCCCAGCATTTT
CDR3aa: CASSAGTGGSQWPQHF

d_gene: TRBD2
abundance: -
j_gene: TRBJ2-1
v_gene: TRBV18
CDR3nt: TGTGCCAGCTCACCAATGGCAGGAGGGAGCGGGAGGCCCGTCAAGTTCTTC
CDR3aa: CASSPMAGGSGRPVKFF

d_gene: -
abundance: once
j_gene: TRBJ2-7
v_gene: TRBV19
CDR3nt: TGTGCCAGTAAAGAGACTACGAGCTCCTACGAGCAGTACTTC
CDR3aa: CASKETTSSYEQYF

d_gene: TRBD2
abundance: once
j_gene: TRBJ2-7
v_gene: TRBV30
CDR3nt: TGTGCCTGGAGTAGGAGCGGGAGGCCCTACGAGCAGTACTTC
CDR3aa: CAWSRSGRPYEQYF

d_gene: -
abundance: -
j_gene: TRBJ1-4
v_gene: TRBV14
CDR3nt: TGTGCCAGCAGTCAACAGGGTTGGCTAAAACTTTTTTTT
CDR3aa: CASSQQGWLKLFF

d_gene: TRBD1
abundance: -
j_gene: TRBJ1-2
v_gene: TRBV7-2
CDR3nt: TGTGCCAGCAGCGGAGGACAGGGGGCAGGAGGCTATGGCTACACCTTC
CDR3aa: CASSGGQGAGGYGYTF

d_gene: -
abundance: -
j_gene: TRBJ1-1
v_gene: TRBV10-3
CDR3nt: TGTGCCATCAGTGAGTTTCTAAATGAAGCTTTCTTT
CDR3aa: CAISEFLNEAFF

d_gene: TRBD2
abundance: -
j_gene: TRBJ2-1
v_gene: TRBV5-1
CDR3nt: TGCGCCAGCAGCTCGACTAGCGGGAACAATGAGCAGTTCTTC
CDR3aa: CASSSTSGNNEQFF

d_gene: TRBD1
abundance: -
j_gene: TRBJ1-1
v_gene: TRBV2
CDR3nt: TGTGCCAGCCGGGACAGGGGTGGGCCTGACCATGAAGCTTTCTTT
CDR3aa: CASRDRGGPDHEAFF

d_gene: -
abundance: -
j_gene: TRBJ1-4
v_gene: TRBV3-1/TRBV3-2
CDR3nt: TGTGCCAGCAGCCAAGAGGGCAGGGGTTTGGTAAAACTGTTTTTT
CDR3aa: CASSQEGRGLVKLFF

d_gene: TRBD1
abundance: once
j_gene: TRBJ2-5
v_gene: TRBV15
CDR3nt: TGTGCCACCAGCAGAGTGCACAGGGGTTCCCCTCTCAGACAAGAGACCCAGTACTTC
CDR3aa: CATSRVHRGSPLRQETQYF

d_gene: -
abundance: once
j_gene: TRBJ2-5
v_gene: TRBV27
CDR3nt: TGTGCCAGCAGTTTTTTAGTAGGGGAAGAGACCCAGTACTTC
CDR3aa: CASSFLVGEETQYF

d_gene: TRBD2
abundance: -
j_gene: TRBJ2-1
v_gene: TRBV4-1
CDR3nt: TGCGCCAGCAGCCCAACAAGGCCGGGGGGGAATGAGCAGTTCTTC
CDR3aa: CASSPTRPGGNEQFF

d_gene: TRBD2
abundance: few
j_gene: TRBJ2-1
v_gene: TRBV9
CDR3nt: TGTGCCAGCAGCGGACTAGCCAAGGTGGGAAATGAGCAGTTCTTC
CDR3aa: CASSGLAKVGNEQFF

d_gene: -
abundance: -
j_gene: TRBJ1-2
v_gene: TRBV28
CDR3nt: TGTGCCAGCAGTCAACAGGAGAACTATGGCTACACCTTC
CDR3aa: CASSQQENYGYTF